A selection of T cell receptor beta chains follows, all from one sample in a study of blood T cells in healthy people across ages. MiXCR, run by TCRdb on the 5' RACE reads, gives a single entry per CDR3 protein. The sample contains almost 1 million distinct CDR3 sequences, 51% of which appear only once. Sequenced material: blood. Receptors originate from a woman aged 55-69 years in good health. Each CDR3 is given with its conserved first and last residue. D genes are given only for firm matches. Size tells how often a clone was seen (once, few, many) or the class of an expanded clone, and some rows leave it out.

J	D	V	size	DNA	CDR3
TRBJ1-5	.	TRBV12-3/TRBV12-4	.	TGTGCCAGCAGTTTGGTTGGGGGAAGCAATCAGCCCCAGCATTTT	CASSLVGGSNQPQHF
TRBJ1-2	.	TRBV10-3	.	TGTGCCATCAGTGCCGGGATAGGGAGCTATGGCTACACCTTC	CAISAGIGSYGYTF
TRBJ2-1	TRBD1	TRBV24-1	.	TGTGCCACCAGTGATCTACAGGGGTTCAATGAGCAGTTCTTC	CATSDLQGFNEQFF
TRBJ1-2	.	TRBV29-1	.	.	CSAWEGGDYGCTF
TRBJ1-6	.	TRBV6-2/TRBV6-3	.	TGTGCCAGCAGTTCTTACGTCGGACAGAGCTATAATTCACCCCCCCACTTT	CASSSYVGQSYNSPPHF
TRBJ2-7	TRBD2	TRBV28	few	TGTGCCAGCATAAAATATGGGACTAGTTCCTCCTACGAGCAGTACTTC	CASIKYGTSSSYEQYF
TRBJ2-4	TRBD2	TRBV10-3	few	TGTGCCATCAGTGACCTCGGGGGGGATCTTTTGTCTAGGAACATTCAGTACTTC	CAISDLGGDLLSRNIQYF
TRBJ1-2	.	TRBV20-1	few	TGCAGTTCGTCGAACAAGGGTGGCTACACCTTC	CSSSNKGGYTF
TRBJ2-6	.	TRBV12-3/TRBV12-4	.	TGTGCCAGCAGTTTAGTGTGGGGGGGGCGTGGTGGGGCCAACGTCCTGACTTTC	CASSLVWGGRGGANVLTF
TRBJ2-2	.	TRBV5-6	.	TGTGCCAGCAAAGACATTGCGAACACCGGGGAGCTGTTTTTT	CASKDIANTGELFF
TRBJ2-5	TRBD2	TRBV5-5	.	TGTGCCAGCAGCTCGGGGACTAGGGAAGGTGAGCAGTACTTC	CASSSGTREGEQYF
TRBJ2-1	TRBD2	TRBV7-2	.	TGTGCCAGCAGCGTTGGACTAGCGGGAGGGTGGGATGAGCAGTTCTTC	CASSVGLAGGWDEQFF
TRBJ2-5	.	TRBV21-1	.	TGTGCCAGCAGCAAAGCGCTTTCCCGGGGGGCGGATTACAATGAGCAGTACTTC	CASSKALSRGADYNEQYF
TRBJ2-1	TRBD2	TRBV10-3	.	TGTGCCATCAGTGGACTAGCGGGAGGCCGGGATGAGCAGTTCTTC	CAISGLAGGRDEQFF
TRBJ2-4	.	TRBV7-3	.	TGTGCCAGCAGCCCACGCGGGGATCTCGGCGGAAACATTCAGTACTTC	CASSPRGDLGGNIQYF
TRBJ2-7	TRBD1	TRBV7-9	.	TGTGCCAGCAGCCCACAGGGGGCTACTGGGTACGAGCAGTACTTC	CASSPQGATGYEQYF
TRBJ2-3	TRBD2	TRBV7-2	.	TGTGCCAGCAGACCCCGGACTAGCGGGAGTGAGAAGGATACGCAGTATTTT	CASRPRTSGSEKDTQYF
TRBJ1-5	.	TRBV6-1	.	TGTGCCAGCAGAGAGAATAGTGTAAGAAATCAGCCCCAGCATTTT	CASRENSVRNQPQHF